This T cell receptor beta chain derives from a study of shared clonotypes between healthy human individuals. Repertoires were generated with immunoSEQ multiplex PCR, while TCRdb's copy carries only in-frame clones and drops some. This table holds approximately 1,500,000 clones, roughly 98% found once. Trimming took off 4 bases at V and 5 bases at J, with 21 bases between the two ends. The CDR3 is 17 residues long. Per the germline V gene, CDR1 is SGHRS and CDR2 is YFSETQ. Sequenced material: naive CD4+ T cells sorted from blood. Subset in this sample: CD45RA+ positively selected. This chain uses TRBV5-1 with TRBJ2-2; D may be TRBD1 (6 bases). This TCR came from a young man in good health. The CDR3 loop is CASSINDRSYRTGELFF. As DNA, the CDR3 is TGCGCCAGCAGCATCAATGACAGGAGTTATAGGACCGGGGAGCTGTTTTTT.